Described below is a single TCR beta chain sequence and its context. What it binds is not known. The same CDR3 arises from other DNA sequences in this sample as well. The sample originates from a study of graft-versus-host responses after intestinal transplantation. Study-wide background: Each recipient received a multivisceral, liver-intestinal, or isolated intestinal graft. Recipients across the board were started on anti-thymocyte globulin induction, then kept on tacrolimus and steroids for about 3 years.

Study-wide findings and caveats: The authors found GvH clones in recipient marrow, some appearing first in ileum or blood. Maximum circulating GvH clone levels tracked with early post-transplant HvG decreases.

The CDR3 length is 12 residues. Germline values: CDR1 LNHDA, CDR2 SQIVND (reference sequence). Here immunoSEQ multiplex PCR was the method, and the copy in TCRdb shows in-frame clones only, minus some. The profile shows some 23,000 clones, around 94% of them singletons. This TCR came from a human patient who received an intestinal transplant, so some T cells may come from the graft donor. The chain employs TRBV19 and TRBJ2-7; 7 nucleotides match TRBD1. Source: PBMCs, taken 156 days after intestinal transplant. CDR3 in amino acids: CASGRQGHEQYF. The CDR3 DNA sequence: TGTGCTAGTGGAAGACAGGGCCACGAGCAGTACTTC. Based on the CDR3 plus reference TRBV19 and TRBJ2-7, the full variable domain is DGGITQSPKYLFRKEGQNVTLSCEQNLNHDAMYWYRQDPGQGLRLIYYSQIVNDFQKGDIAEGYSVSREKKESFPLTVTSAQKNPTAFYLCASGRQGHEQYFGPGTRLTVT.